This T cell receptor beta chain was observed in a study of Graves' ophthalmopathy and Graves' hyperthyroidism. Study-level findings and limits: Blood also harbored most expanded thyroid clonotypes above 0.001 frequency. Its predictions of ophthalmopathy progression gave the model roughly 71% sensitivity and 72% to 80% specificity.

Investigators amplified TCR beta CDR3 regions from RNA transcripts. HTBI primers were employed in first-round RT-PCR, then a second-round multiplex PCR followed. TCRdb passed the multiplex PCR reads through MiXCR, listing each CDR3 protein once. The profile shows 360,000 or so distinct CDR3 sequences, 15% to 20% of them singletons. This clonotype appeared many times. As yet, its antigen is unknown. The evidence that diagnosis relied on was clinical symptoms, serum thyroxine, TRAb, thyroid ultrasound and orbital computed tomography. This clonotype was obtained from a woman aged 18-29 years with Graves' ophthalmopathy. The sequenced material came from peripheral blood.

CDR3 sequence reads: CASSLIFRGDEQYF. The CDR3 coding sequence is TGTGCCAGCAGTTTAATCTTCCGGGGGGACGAGCAGTACTTC. J is TRBJ2-7 and V is TRBV6-5, with 7 bases identical to TRBD2. V was clipped by 4 bases and J by 5 bases; unmatched bases: 8. CDR3 length: 14 amino acids. In germline, CDR1 is MNHEY, CDR2 SVGAGI.